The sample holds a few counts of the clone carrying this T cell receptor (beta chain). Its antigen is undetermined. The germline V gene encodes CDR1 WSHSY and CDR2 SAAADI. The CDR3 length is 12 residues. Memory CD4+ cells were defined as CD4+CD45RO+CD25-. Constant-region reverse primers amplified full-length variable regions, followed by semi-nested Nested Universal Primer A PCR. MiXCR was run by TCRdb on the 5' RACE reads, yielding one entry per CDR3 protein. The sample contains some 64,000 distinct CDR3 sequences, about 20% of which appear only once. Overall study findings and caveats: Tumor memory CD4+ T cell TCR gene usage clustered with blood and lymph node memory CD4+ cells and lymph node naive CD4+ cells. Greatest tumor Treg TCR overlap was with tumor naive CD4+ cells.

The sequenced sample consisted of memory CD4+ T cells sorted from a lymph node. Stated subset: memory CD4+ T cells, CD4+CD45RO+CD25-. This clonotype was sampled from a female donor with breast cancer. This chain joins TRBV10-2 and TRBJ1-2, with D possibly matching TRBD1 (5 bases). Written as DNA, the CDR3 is TGCGTCACGAAAGGGGATGACTATGGCTACACCTTC. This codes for CVTKGDDYGYTF.